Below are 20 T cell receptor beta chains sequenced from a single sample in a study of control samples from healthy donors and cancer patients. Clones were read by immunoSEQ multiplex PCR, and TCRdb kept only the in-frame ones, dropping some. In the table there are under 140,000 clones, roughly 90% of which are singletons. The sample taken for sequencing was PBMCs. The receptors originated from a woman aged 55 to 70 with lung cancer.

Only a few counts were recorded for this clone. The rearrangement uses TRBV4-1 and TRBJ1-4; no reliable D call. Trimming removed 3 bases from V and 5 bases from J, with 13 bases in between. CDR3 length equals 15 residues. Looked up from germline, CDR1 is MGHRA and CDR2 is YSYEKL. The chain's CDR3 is CASSHPLQQNEKLFF. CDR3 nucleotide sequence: TGCGCCAGCAGCCACCCCCTGCAACAGAATGAAAAACTGTTTTTT.

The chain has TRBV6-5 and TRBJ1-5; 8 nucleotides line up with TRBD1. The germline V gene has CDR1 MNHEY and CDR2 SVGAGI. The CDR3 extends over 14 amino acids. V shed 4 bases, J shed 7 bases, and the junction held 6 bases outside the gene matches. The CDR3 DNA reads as TGTGCCAGCAGTTCATCAGGGGGCCGACAGCCCCAGCATTTT. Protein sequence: CASSSSGGRQPQHF.

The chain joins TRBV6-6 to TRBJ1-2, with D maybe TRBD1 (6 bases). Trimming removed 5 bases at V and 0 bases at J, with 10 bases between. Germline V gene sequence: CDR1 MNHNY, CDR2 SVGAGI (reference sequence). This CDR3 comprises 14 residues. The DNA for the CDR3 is TGTGCCAGCAGTAGGACAGCATCTAACTATGGCTACACCTTC. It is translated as CASSRTASNYGYTF.

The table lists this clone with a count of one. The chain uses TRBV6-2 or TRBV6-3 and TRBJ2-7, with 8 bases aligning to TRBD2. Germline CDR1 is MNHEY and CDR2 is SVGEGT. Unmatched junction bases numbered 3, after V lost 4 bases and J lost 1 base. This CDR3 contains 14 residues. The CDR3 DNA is TGTGCCAGCAGTTTGAGCGGGAGATCCTACGAGCAGTACTTC. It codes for CASSLSGRSYEQYF.

The CDR3 here is CASSVRTGSETQYF. For the CDR3, the DNA is TGTGCCAGCAGCGTCAGGACAGGGAGTGAGACCCAGTACTTC. J is TRBJ2-5 and V is TRBV9, with 8 bases lining up with TRBD1. The V gene end was trimmed by 2 bases and the J gene end by 5 bases; junction bases not matched to a gene: 5. Germline CDR1 reads SGDLS; CDR2 reads YYNGEE. The CDR3 sequence is 14 residues long.

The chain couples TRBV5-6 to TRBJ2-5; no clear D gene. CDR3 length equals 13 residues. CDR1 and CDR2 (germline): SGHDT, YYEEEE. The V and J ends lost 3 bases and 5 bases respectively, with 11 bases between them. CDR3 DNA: TGTGCCAGCAGCTCCTTTGGTAGGGAGACCCAGTACTTC. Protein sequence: CASSSFGRETQYF.

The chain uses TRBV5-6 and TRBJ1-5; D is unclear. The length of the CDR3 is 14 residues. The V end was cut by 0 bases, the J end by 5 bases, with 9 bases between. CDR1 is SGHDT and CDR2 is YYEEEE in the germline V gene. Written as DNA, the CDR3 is TGTGCCAGCAGCTTGGGGTGGATAGATCAGCCCCAGCATTTT. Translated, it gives CASSLGWIDQPQHF.

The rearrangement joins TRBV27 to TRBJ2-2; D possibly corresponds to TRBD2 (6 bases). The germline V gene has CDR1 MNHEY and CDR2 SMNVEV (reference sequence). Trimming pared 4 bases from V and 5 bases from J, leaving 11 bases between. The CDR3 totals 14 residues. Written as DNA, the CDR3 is TGTGCCAGCAGTTACCTGGGGGGAACCGGGGAGCTGTTTTTT. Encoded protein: CASSYLGGTGELFF.

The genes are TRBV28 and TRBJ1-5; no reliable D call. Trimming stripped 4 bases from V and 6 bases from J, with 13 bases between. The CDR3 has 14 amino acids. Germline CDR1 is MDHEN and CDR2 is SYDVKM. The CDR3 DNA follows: TGTGCCAGCAGTTCGGGTCCTACACCTCAGCCCCAGCATTTT. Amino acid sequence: CASSSGPTPQPQHF. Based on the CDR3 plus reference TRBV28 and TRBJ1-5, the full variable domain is DVKVTQSSRYLVKRTGEKVFLECVQDMDHENMFWYRQDPGLGLRLIYFSYDVKMKEKGDIPEGYSVSREKKERFSLILESASTNQTSMYLCASSSGPTPQPQHFGDGTRLSIL.

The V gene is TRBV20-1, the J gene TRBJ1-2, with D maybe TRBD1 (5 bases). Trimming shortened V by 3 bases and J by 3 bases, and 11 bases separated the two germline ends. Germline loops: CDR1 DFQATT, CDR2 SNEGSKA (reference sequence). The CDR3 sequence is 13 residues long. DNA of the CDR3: TGCAGTGCTAGTCCGGGGCGCGACTATGGCTACACCTTC. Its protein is CSASPGRDYGYTF.

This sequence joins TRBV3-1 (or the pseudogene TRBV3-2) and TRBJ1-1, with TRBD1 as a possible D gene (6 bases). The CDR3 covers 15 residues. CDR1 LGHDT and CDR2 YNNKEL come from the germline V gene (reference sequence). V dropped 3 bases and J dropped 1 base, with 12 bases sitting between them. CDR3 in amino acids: CASSQAGGENTEAFF. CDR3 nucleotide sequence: TGTGCCAGCAGCCAGGCGGGGGGCGAGAACACTGAAGCTTTCTTT.

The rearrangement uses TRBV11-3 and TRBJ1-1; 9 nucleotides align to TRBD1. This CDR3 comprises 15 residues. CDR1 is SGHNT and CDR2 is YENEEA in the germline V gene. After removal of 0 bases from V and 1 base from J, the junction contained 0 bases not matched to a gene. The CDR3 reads CASSLEDRGNTEAFF. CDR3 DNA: TGTGCCAGCAGCTTAGAGGACAGGGGGAACACTGAAGCTTTCTTT.

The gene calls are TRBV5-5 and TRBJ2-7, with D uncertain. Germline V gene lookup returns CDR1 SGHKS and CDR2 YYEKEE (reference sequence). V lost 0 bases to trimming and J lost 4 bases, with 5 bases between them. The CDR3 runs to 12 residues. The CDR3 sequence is CASSLVSYEQYF. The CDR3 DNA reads TGTGCCAGCAGCTTGGTATCTTACGAGCAGTACTTC.

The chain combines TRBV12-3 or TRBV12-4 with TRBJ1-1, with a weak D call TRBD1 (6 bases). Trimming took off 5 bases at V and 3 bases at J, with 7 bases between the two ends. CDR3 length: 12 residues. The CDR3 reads CASSDRYTEAFF. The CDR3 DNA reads TGTGCCAGCAGTGACAGGTACACTGAAGCTTTCTTT.

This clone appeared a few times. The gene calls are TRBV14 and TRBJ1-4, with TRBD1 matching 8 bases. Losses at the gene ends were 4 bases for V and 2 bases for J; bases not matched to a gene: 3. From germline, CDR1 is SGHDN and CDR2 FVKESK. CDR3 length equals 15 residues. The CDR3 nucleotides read TGTGCCAGCAGCCCCCGACAGGGGACTAATGAAAAACTGTTTTTT. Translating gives CASSPRQGTNEKLFF.

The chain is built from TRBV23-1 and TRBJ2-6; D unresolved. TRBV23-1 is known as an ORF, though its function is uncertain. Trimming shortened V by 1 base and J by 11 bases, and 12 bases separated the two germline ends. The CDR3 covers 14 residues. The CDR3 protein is CASSQFTSNYVLTF. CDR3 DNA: TGCGCCAGCAGTCAATTCACCTCGAATTACGTCCTGACTTTC.

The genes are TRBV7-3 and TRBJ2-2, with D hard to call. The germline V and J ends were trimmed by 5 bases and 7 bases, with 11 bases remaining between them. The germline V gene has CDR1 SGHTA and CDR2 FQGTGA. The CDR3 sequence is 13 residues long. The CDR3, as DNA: TGTGCCAGCAGCCCCCTCGGAGACGGGGAGCTGTTTTTT. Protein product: CASSPLGDGELFF.

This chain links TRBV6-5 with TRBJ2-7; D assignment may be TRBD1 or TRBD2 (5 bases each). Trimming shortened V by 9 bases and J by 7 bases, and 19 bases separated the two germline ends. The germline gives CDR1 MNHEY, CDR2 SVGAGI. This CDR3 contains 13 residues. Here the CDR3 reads CASRDAARWEQYF. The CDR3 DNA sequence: TGTGCCAGTCGGGACGCCGCCAGGTGGGAGCAGTACTTC.

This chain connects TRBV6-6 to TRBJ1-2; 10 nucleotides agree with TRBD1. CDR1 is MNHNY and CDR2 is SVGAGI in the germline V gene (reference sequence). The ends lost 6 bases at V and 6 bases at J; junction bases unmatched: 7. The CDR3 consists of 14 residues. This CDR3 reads CASRSDRGLDGYTF. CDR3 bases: TGTGCCAGCAGATCAGACAGGGGGCTTGATGGCTACACCTTC.

CDR3 sequence (DNA): TGTGCCAGCAGTTACATATGGCAATCTGGGGCCAACGTCCTGACTTTC. Its protein is CASSYIWQSGANVLTF. The J gene is TRBJ2-6, the V gene TRBV6-2 or TRBV6-3; D remains unclear. The germline V gene encodes CDR1 MNHEY and CDR2 SVGEGT. V was pared by 2 bases and J by 1 base, with 9 bases between. There are 16 residues in the CDR3.